A single sample gave rise to the 18 T cell receptor beta chains below, sequenced in a study of blood T cell repertoires in COVID-19. Sequencing used immunoSEQ multiplex PCR; TCRdb keeps in-frame clones, though not all of them. This sample has about 130,000 clones; more than 70% occur once, and the top ten carry around 4%. Material for sequencing was peripheral blood. Every receptor here comes from a human donor in a cohort sampled during active COVID-19.

The chain employs TRBV5-6 and TRBJ1-1; possibly TRBD1 for D (6 bases). The germline V and J ends were trimmed by 4 bases and 0 bases, with 19 bases remaining between them. The CDR3 sequence is 17 residues long. The germline CDR1 and CDR2 sequences are SGHDT and YYEEEE. The CDR3 bases are TGTGCCAGCAGCCCGCCCCCGACAGGCCCTATGAACACTGAAGCTTTCTTT. This translates into CASSPPPTGPMNTEAFF.

This chain uses TRBV7-9 with TRBJ1-1; D not resolved. CDR1 is SEHNR and CDR2 is FQNEAQ in the germline V gene (reference sequence). This CDR3 spans 13 amino acids. Trimming shortened V by 2 bases and J by 2 bases, and 6 bases separated the two germline ends. DNA for the CDR3: TGTGCCAGCAGCTTAACGGGAAACACTGAAGCTTTCTTT. This codes for CASSLTGNTEAFF.

This clone was picked up one time. The chain uses TRBV7-9 and TRBJ1-1; D call uncertain. Trimming cost V 1 base and J 4 bases, with 13 bases left between them. This CDR3 has 15 amino acids. Germline values: CDR1 SEHNR, CDR2 FQNEAQ (reference sequence). CDR3 sequence (DNA): TGTGCCAGCAGCTTAGTGGGAGGGCGAGGCACTGAAGCTTTCTTT. Translating it yields CASSLVGGRGTEAFF.

The chain couples TRBV4-3 to TRBJ1-1; TRBD1 is a possible D gene (5 bases). This CDR3 contains 15 residues. Germline V gene sequence: CDR1 LGHNA, CDR2 YSLEER. V lost 4 bases, J lost 5 bases, and 17 bases lay in between. The CDR3 DNA sequence: TGCGCCAGCAGCCGGGACTCCCTTGGGGTTACTGAAGCTTTCTTT. It specifies CASSRDSLGVTEAFF.

The chain carries TRBV28 and TRBJ1-1, with unresolved D. The CDR3 is made up of 14 amino acids. Trimming stripped 10 bases from V and 4 bases from J, with 19 bases between. CDR1 and CDR2 from the germline V gene are MDHEN and SYDVKM. DNA of the CDR3: TGTGCCACCCGAGACCGGGAGGTGAGCACTGAAGCTTTCTTT. This gives the protein CATRDREVSTEAFF.

This chain links TRBV20-1 with TRBJ2-5, with no clear D. Germline CDR1 and CDR2: DFQATT and SNEGSKA (reference sequence). This CDR3 is built from 11 residues. V was pared by 4 bases and J by 2 bases, with 5 bases between. CDR3 nucleotide sequence: TGCAGTGCTAACAAGCAAGAGACCCAGTACTTC. Amino acids: CSANKQETQYF.

The CDR3 spells CASSLLAGSNEKLFF. The CDR3 nucleotides read TGCGCCAGCAGCTTACTGGCAGGGTCTAATGAAAAACTGTTTTTT. This chain connects TRBV5-1 to TRBJ1-4; tentative D call: TRBD1 (5 bases). V was pared by 2 bases and J by 3 bases, with 11 bases between. This CDR3 is built from 15 residues. Germline-derived CDR1 and CDR2 are SGHRS and YFSETQ.

The chain is built from TRBV5-1 and TRBJ2-1, with 8 bases fitting TRBD1. The CDR3 has 16 residues. The germline CDR1 and CDR2 sequences are SGHRS and YFSETQ. V lost 4 bases, J lost 4 bases, and 10 bases stayed unmatched. The CDR3 nucleotides are TGCGCCAGCAGCACCATGGACAGGGTCTTTTACAATGAGCAGTTCTTC. This codes for CASSTMDRVFYNEQFF.

The chain has TRBV6-6 and TRBJ2-2; D might be TRBD2 (6 bases). CDR1 and CDR2 (germline): MNHNY, SVGAGI (reference sequence). The CDR3 spans 15 residues. CDR3 protein: CARDGVGGENGELFF. DNA of the CDR3: TGTGCGAGGGATGGTGTAGGCGGGGAAAACGGGGAGCTGTTTTTT.

The V and J genes are TRBV19 and TRBJ1-5, with D unresolved. Trimming pared 4 bases from V and 7 bases from J, leaving 17 bases between. The germline CDR1 and CDR2 sequences are LNHDA and SQIVND (reference sequence). This CDR3 spans 15 amino acids. This CDR3 is CASSKKQTQLQPQHF. The CDR3 coding sequence is TGTGCCAGTAGTAAAAAACAGACGCAGCTCCAGCCCCAGCATTTT.

This rearrangement joins TRBV15 to TRBJ2-5; D possibly corresponds to TRBD1 (6 bases). This CDR3 contains 16 residues. V was trimmed by 4 bases and J by 5 bases, leaving 20 bases between them. Germline CDR1 is LNHNV and CDR2 is YYDKDF (reference sequence). CDR3 region: CATSIDPRTASETQYF. The CDR3 nucleotides are TGTGCCACCAGCATCGATCCTCGGACAGCTTCGGAGACCCAGTACTTC.

The chain links TRBV7-2 to TRBJ1-1; D is uncertain. Germline V gene data show CDR1 as SGHTA and CDR2 as FQGNSA. The germline V and J ends were trimmed by 2 bases and 0 bases, with 7 bases remaining between them. The CDR3 is made up of 14 amino acids. Written as DNA, the CDR3 is TGTGCCAGCAGCTTATTCGGTGTGAACACTGAAGCTTTCTTT. Translation: CASSLFGVNTEAFF.

V is TRBV11-2 and J is TRBJ1-4; a weak D match, TRBD1 (5 bases). The V end lost 0 bases, the J end lost 3 bases, and 14 bases lay between the germline ends. The germline V gene has CDR1 SGHAT and CDR2 FQNNGV. The CDR3 length is 17 residues. The CDR3 DNA is TGTGCCAGCAGCTTAGAATGGGGCAGGGTGGCTAATGAAAAACTGTTTTTT. As protein: CASSLEWGRVANEKLFF. The full variable domain, its missing parts supplied by reference TRBV11-2 and TRBJ1-4, is EAGVAQSPRYKIIEKRQSVAFWCNPISGHATLYWYQQILGQGPKLLIQFQNNGVVDDSQLPKDRFSAERLKGVDSTLKIQPAKLEDSAVYLCASSLEWGRVANEKLFFGSGTQLSVL.

This clone was observed a few times. This chain uses TRBV5-1 with TRBJ2-3, with 13 bases fitting TRBD2. Germline CDR1 is SGHRS and CDR2 is YFSETQ. The CDR3 runs to 16 residues. Germline trimming cut 0 bases from V and 5 bases from J; bases unmatched to any gene: 3. CDR3 DNA: TGCGCCAGCAGCTTGGAAGGGACTAGCGGGGTAGATACGCAGTATTTT. It is translated as CASSLEGTSGVDTQYF.

This clone appeared once. J is TRBJ1-2 and V is TRBV4-3; 8 nucleotides agree with TRBD1. The CDR3 length is 12 residues. V shed 6 bases, J shed 5 bases, and the junction held 2 bases outside the gene matches. Germline CDR1 reads LGHNA; CDR2 reads YSLEER. Here the CDR3 DNA reads TGCGCCAGCAGGGGACAGGAATATGGCTACACCTTC. It encodes CASRGQEYGYTF.

The sample holds one count of this clone. The J gene is TRBJ2-3, the V gene TRBV7-2; TRBD1 might be the D (6 bases). Germline V gene data show CDR1 as SGHTA and CDR2 as FQGNSA. The CDR3 sequence is 13 residues long. V dropped 6 bases and J dropped 6 bases, with 13 bases sitting between them. The CDR3 is CASSLTGLDTQYF. The CDR3 DNA sequence: TGTGCCAGCAGTCTTACAGGGTTGGATACGCAGTATTTT.

This rearrangement joins TRBV7-9 to TRBJ2-3; TRBD2 matches 12 bases. Germline V gene data show CDR1 as SEHNR and CDR2 as FQNEAQ (reference sequence). The CDR3 loop spans 21 amino acids. With 5 bases clipped from V and 2 bases from J, the junction kept 20 bases outside the gene matches. DNA of the CDR3: TGTGCCAGCAGCAAGGGGTCGGAGTGGAGAGGACTAGCGGGGTACACAGATACGCAGTATTTT. This codes for CASSKGSEWRGLAGYTDTQYF.

V and J are TRBV6-5 and TRBJ1-2; D not certain. Germline CDR1 MNHEY, CDR2 SVGAGI. The CDR3 sequence is 15 residues long. Trimming cost V 7 bases and J 0 bases, with 15 bases left between them. CDR3 protein: CASKEIFSANYGYTF. Here the CDR3 DNA reads TGTGCCAGCAAGGAGATCTTTTCAGCTAACTATGGCTACACCTTC.